Listed below are T cell receptor beta chains from one sample, sequenced in a study of cytomegalovirus exposure and HLA in healthy donors. Clones were sequenced by immunoSEQ multiplex PCR, and TCRdb holds only the in-frame ones, with some missing. The table has about 190,000 clones, about 81% seen once. Sequences were obtained from PBMCs. The source is a man aged 30 to 45 in good health and CMV-seropositive. Each CDR3 is given with its conserved first and last residue. D genes are given only for firm matches. Clone size appears in some rows only: once, few, many, or a class for an expanded clone.

abundance	v_gene	d_gene	len	j_gene	CDR3aa	CDR3nt
.	TRBV15	.	16	TRBJ2-1	CATSREAGRLYNEQFF	TGTGCCACCAGCAGAGAGGCGGGGAGGCTCTACAATGAGCAGTTCTTC
few	TRBV9	.	16	TRBJ2-6	CASSVGRVTGANVLTF	TGTGCCAGCAGCGTAGGGAGGGTAACTGGGGCCAACGTCCTGACTTTC
once	TRBV4-3	.	14	TRBJ2-3	CASSRRWTVGTQYF	TGCGCCAGCAGCCGCCGGTGGACTGTCGGGACGCAGTATTTT
.	TRBV19	TRBD1	15	TRBJ2-1	CASSSSGTGRNEQFF	TGTGCCAGTAGTTCTTCCGGGACAGGGAGGAATGAGCAGTTCTTC
.	TRBV28	.	15	TRBJ2-6	CASSLSGSGANVLTF	TGTGCCAGCAGTTTATCGGGTTCTGGGGCCAACGTCCTGACTTTC
.	TRBV30	TRBD1	17	TRBJ1-3	CAWSNKPGTGGENTIYF	TGTGCCTGGAGTAACAAACCCGGGACAGGGGGCGAAAACACCATATATTTT
.	TRBV6-5	TRBD1	13	TRBJ1-6	CASRWDRGSPLHF	TGTGCCAGCAGGTGGGACAGGGGTTCACCCCTCCACTTT
.	TRBV4-2	.	15	TRBJ2-5	CASSQEGAAQETQYF	TGTGCCAGCAGCCAAGAGGGGGCTGCTCAAGAGACCCAGTACTTC
once	TRBV19	.	15	TRBJ1-1	CASRRTGGSYTEAFF	TGTGCCAGTAGGAGGACCGGGGGTTCGTACACTGAAGCTTTCTTT
.	TRBV11-2	TRBD2	16	TRBJ2-2	CASSLRRGGSPGELFF	TGTGCCAGCAGCTTACGGCGGGGGGGCTCCCCCGGGGAGCTGTTTTTT
.	TRBV5-1	TRBD1	15	TRBJ2-2	CASSLAQGVTGELFF	TGCGCCAGCAGCTTGGCCCAGGGGGTCACCGGGGAGCTGTTTTTT
.	TRBV19	.	14	TRBJ1-1	CASSSLPGNTEAFF	TGTGCCAGTAGCAGTCTGCCAGGGAACACTGAAGCTTTCTTT
.	TRBV7-9	.	15	TRBJ1-3	CASSLAGGTGNTIYF	TGTGCCAGCAGCTTAGCCGGGGGTACTGGAAACACCATATATTTT
few	TRBV7-9	.	13	TRBJ1-5	CASSLMGSEPQHF	TGTGCCAGCAGCTTAATGGGTAGCGAGCCCCAGCATTTT
.	TRBV29-1	.	13	TRBJ1-2	CSVEGGRAYRYTF	TGCAGCGTTGAGGGGGGGAGGGCCTATCGCTACACCTTC
few	TRBV5-1	.	15	TRBJ2-7	CASSEVAYNSYEQYF	TGCGCCAGCAGCGAGGTAGCCTATAACTCCTACGAGCAGTACTTC
.	TRBV7-9	TRBD1	14	TRBJ2-7	CASSLTTGGGEQYF	TGTGCCAGCAGCCTCACGACAGGGGGCGGCGAGCAGTACTTC
.	TRBV6-1	TRBD1	14	TRBJ1-1	CASSVNRGNTEAFF	TGTGCCAGCAGTGTAAACAGGGGGAACACTGAAGCTTTCTTT
.	TRBV7-7	TRBD2	15	TRBJ2-1	CASSLSSGNYNEQFF	TGTGCTAGCAGCTTGTCCAGCGGGAACTACAATGAGCAGTTCTTC
.	TRBV7-2	TRBD1	13	TRBJ2-7	CASSRQGMNEQYF	TGTGCCAGCAGCCGACAGGGGATGAACGAGCAGTACTTC
.	TRBV7-2	.	15	TRBJ1-4	CASSRIGGGGEKLFF	TGTGCCAGCAGCAGGATAGGGGGGGGAGGGGAAAAACTGTTTTTT
.	TRBV30	.	13	TRBJ2-7	CASSRLNLREQYF	TGTGCCTCCTCCCGACTTAACCTGAGGGAGCAGTACTTC
.	TRBV29-1	.	12	TRBJ1-1	CSVVRVNTEAFF	TGCAGCGTTGTCCGAGTGAACACTGAAGCTTTCTTT